Each of the 29 T cell receptor beta chains below was sequenced from the same sample in a study of shared clonotypes between healthy human individuals. The repertoire was sequenced with immunoSEQ multiplex PCR; TCRdb's copy has only in-frame clones and lacks some. The sample lists approximately 350,000 clones; just over 95% were seen once. Sequencing used memory CD8+ T cells sorted from blood. The sample's subset: CD45RO+ cells pooled with CCR7-negative TemRA cells. Receptors were obtained from a man aged 25-45 years in good health.

The chain couples TRBV19 to TRBJ1-1; D is undetermined. Germline V gene data show CDR1 as LNHDA and CDR2 as SQIVND (reference sequence). V lost 5 bases, J lost 4 bases, and 14 bases lay in between. The CDR3 is 14 residues long. The CDR3 bases are TGTGCCAGTAGTCGGAGGGCGCGGGGCACTGAAGCTTTCTTT. It translates to CASSRRARGTEAFF.

The chain couples TRBV7-2 to TRBJ2-7, with 9 positions matching TRBD2. The V segment lost 5 bases and the J segment 3 bases; nucleotides outside the gene matches: 11. There are 16 residues in the CDR3. Germline-derived CDR1 and CDR2 are SGHTA and FQGNSA. CDR3 sequence: CASSMRPGTSFYEQYF. DNA for the CDR3: TGTGCCAGCAGCATGAGACCCGGGACTAGCTTCTACGAGCAGTACTTC.

This rearrangement joins TRBV30 to TRBJ2-3; D uncertain. CDR3 size: 15 residues. The germline V and J ends were trimmed by 5 bases and 2 bases, with 17 bases remaining between them. Per the germline V gene, CDR1 is GTSNPN and CDR2 is SVGIG (reference sequence). This CDR3 is CAWHSPPPFTDTQYF. The CDR3 DNA is TGTGCCTGGCACAGTCCGCCACCGTTCACAGATACGCAGTATTTT.

The chain recombines TRBV5-6 with TRBJ2-1; 11 bases are a match to TRBD2. This CDR3 region has 17 residues. Germline loops: CDR1 SGHDT, CDR2 YYEEEE. After removal of 4 bases from V and 4 bases from J, the junction contained 10 bases not matched to a gene. CDR3 in amino acids: CASSRGLAGRVYNEQFF. The CDR3 nucleotides read TGTGCCAGCAGCCGAGGACTAGCGGGTCGGGTATACAATGAGCAGTTCTTC.

The rearrangement uses TRBV6-5 and TRBJ2-1; 8 bases are a match to TRBD2. The V segment lost 8 bases and the J segment 7 bases; nucleotides outside the gene matches: 7. This CDR3 has 13 residues. The germline V gene encodes CDR1 MNHEY and CDR2 SVGAGI. CDR3 nucleotides: TGTGCCAGCTATCCTAGCGGGCGAAATGAGCAGTTCTTC. As protein: CASYPSGRNEQFF.

The V gene is TRBV13, the J gene TRBJ2-4; D perhaps matches TRBD1 (6 bases). The V gene lost 5 bases and the J gene lost 6 bases, with 26 bases spanning the gap. This CDR3 has 18 amino acids. Germline V gives CDR1 PRHDT, CDR2 FYEKMQ (reference sequence). This CDR3 is CASSPPRVSVDSPNIQYF. CDR3 sequence (DNA): TGTGCCAGCAGCCCCCCACGGGTCTCTGTGGACAGCCCAAACATTCAGTACTTC. The full variable domain, rest sourced from reference TRBV13 and TRBJ2-4, is AAGVIQSPRHLIKEKRETATLKCYPIPRHDTVYWYQQGPGQDPQFLISFYEKMQSDKGSIPDRFSAQQFSDYHSELNMSSLELGDSALYFCASSPPRVSVDSPNIQYFGAGTRLSVL.

This clone has just one count. The gene calls are TRBV23-1 and TRBJ1-2; TRBD1 might be the D (5 bases). TRBV23-1 is identified as an open reading frame with a role that is uncertain. V lost 0 bases, J lost 4 bases, and 15 bases lay in between. The CDR3 length is 16 residues. CDR3 region: CASSQSGHGGSYGYTF. The DNA for the CDR3 is TGCGCCAGCAGTCAATCGGGGCACGGGGGTTCCTATGGCTACACCTTC.

This chain links TRBV29-1 with TRBJ2-2; 7 nucleotides align to TRBD1. Trimming at V came to 8 bases and at J to 6 bases, leaving 6 bases not matched to a gene. Germline CDR1 is SQVTM and CDR2 is ANQGSEA. CDR3 size: 12 residues. CDR3 DNA sequence: TGCAGCTTCTCGACAGGGCCCGGGGAGCTGTTTTTT. Residues: CSFSTGPGELFF.

The CDR3 loop is CASSWTGSGNTIYF. The CDR3 DNA is TGCGCCAGCAGCTGGACAGGGTCTGGAAACACCATATATTTT. The gene calls are TRBV5-1 and TRBJ1-3, with 8 bases identical to TRBD1. The V and J ends lost 3 bases and 1 base, in that order; junction bases with no gene match: 0. The CDR3 is 14 amino acids. Germline assignment: CDR1 SGHRS and CDR2 YFSETQ.

The rearrangement uses TRBV6-5 and TRBJ1-4; D not resolved. Germline V gives CDR1 MNHEY, CDR2 SVGAGI. The CDR3 spans 14 residues. The V end was cut by 2 bases, the J end by 8 bases, with 12 bases between. CDR3 amino acids: CASSYVAVKEKLFF. CDR3 in DNA: TGTGCCAGCAGTTACGTGGCGGTAAAGGAAAAACTGTTTTTT.

The chain has TRBV10-3 and TRBJ2-3; TRBD1 agrees at 12 bases. Germline loops: CDR1 ENHRY, CDR2 SYGVKD. Unmatched junction bases numbered 6, after V lost 4 bases and J lost 1 base. This CDR3 contains 17 residues. The CDR3 reads CAISAKGQGAGTDTQYF. As DNA, the CDR3 is TGTGCCATCAGTGCTAAGGGACAGGGGGCCGGCACAGATACGCAGTATTTT.

The genes are TRBV28 and TRBJ2-3; the match to TRBD2 covers 11 bases. The ends lost 5 bases at V and 3 bases at J; junction bases unmatched: 10. The germline CDR1 and CDR2 sequences are MDHEN and SYDVKM. The CDR3 has 17 amino acids. The CDR3 loop reads CASSPHKLAGATDTQYF. The DNA of the CDR3 is TGTGCCAGCAGTCCCCACAAACTAGCGGGAGCAACAGATACGCAGTATTTT.

The V and J genes are TRBV7-2 and TRBJ2-1; D is perhaps TRBD2 (5 bases). The V gene lost 2 bases and the J gene lost 2 bases, with 7 bases spanning the gap. Germline loops: CDR1 SGHTA, CDR2 FQGNSA. CDR3 length equals 14 residues. The DNA of the CDR3 is TGTGCCAGCAGCTTACGGGGTCCCTACAATGAGCAGTTCTTC. Encoded protein: CASSLRGPYNEQFF. The whole variable domain, filled in from reference TRBV7-2 and TRBJ2-1, reads GAGVSQSPSNKVTEKGKDVELRCDPISGHTALYWYRQSLGQGLEFLIYFQGNSAPDKSGLPSDRFSAERTGGSVSTLTIQRTQQEDSAVYLCASSLRGPYNEQFFGPGTRLTVL.

The chain is built from TRBV5-6 and TRBJ2-3; D perhaps matches TRBD2 (5 bases). This CDR3 comprises 12 residues. The germline CDR1 and CDR2 sequences are SGHDT and YYEEEE. Trimming shortened V by 6 bases and J by 6 bases, and 11 bases separated the two germline ends. Written as DNA, the CDR3 is TGTGCCAGCACCATGCAGCGGGATACGCAGTATTTT. It translates to CASTMQRDTQYF.

This chain links TRBV9 with TRBJ2-3; TRBD2 matches 7 bases. The germline V gene has CDR1 SGDLS and CDR2 YYNGEE. The V and J ends lost 3 bases and 8 bases, in that order; junction bases with no gene match: 3. CDR3 size: 12 residues. The CDR3 nucleotides are TGTGCCAGCAGCGCGACGGGGGGTACGCAGTATTTT. Amino acid sequence: CASSATGGTQYF.

This chain connects TRBV5-1 to TRBJ2-3; D is unclear. The CDR3 extends over 12 amino acids. From germline, CDR1 is SGHRS and CDR2 YFSETQ. V was cut by 0 bases and J by 4 bases, with 3 bases left in between. CDR3 DNA: TGCGCCAGCAGCTTGGGGGCAGATACGCAGTATTTT. Its translation is CASSLGADTQYF. Based on the CDR3 plus reference TRBV5-1 and TRBJ2-3, the full variable domain is KAGVTQTPRYLIKTRGQQVTLSCSPISGHRSVSWYQQTPGQGLQFLFEYFSETQRNKGNFPGRFSGRQFSNSRSEMNVSTLELGDSALYLCASSLGADTQYFGPGTRLTVL.

The rearrangement joins TRBV28 to TRBJ1-2; D may be TRBD1 (5 bases). V lost 5 bases and J 0 bases, leaving 22 bases between the germline ends. Germline V lookup: CDR1 MDHEN, CDR2 SYDVKM. There are 18 residues in the CDR3. CDR3 in DNA: TGTGCCAGCAGTATCCGCAGGGAACCCAGGACTGCTAACTATGGCTACACCTTC. Translation: CASSIRREPRTANYGYTF.

The table lists this clone with a count of one. The genes are TRBV1 and TRBJ1-5; TRBD1 is taken as the D call from the table, unchecked against the DNA. TRBV1 is a pseudogene locus. CDR3 length equals 13 residues. CDR3 DNA: TGCACCAGCATTAACAGGGCCCATCAGCCCCAGCATTTT. It is translated as CTSINRAHQPQHF.

The genes are TRBV5-1 and TRBJ2-2, with D tentatively TRBD2 (6 bases). There are 15 residues in the CDR3. The V and J ends lost 7 bases and 6 bases respectively, with 19 bases between them. Germline CDR1 and CDR2: SGHRS and YFSETQ. The CDR3 region is CASGNTGSGPGELFF. The CDR3 DNA reads TGCGCCAGCGGAAATACGGGCAGCGGGCCCGGGGAGCTGTTTTTT.

For this clone: This specimen includes other DNA sequences encoding the same CDR3. This chain links TRBV12-5 with TRBJ2-5; unclear D gene. CDR1 and CDR2 from the germline V gene are LGHNT and FRNRAP. The V gene lost 1 base and the J gene lost 5 bases, with 8 bases spanning the gap. The CDR3 is 13 residues long. The chain's CDR3 is CASGLGGGETQYF. CDR3 DNA sequence: TGTGCTAGTGGTTTGGGGGGTGGGGAGACCCAGTACTTC.

Comments on this clone: Relative to the germline gene, one junction end is altered; a read error may explain this. The rearrangement uses TRBV7-7 and TRBJ2-3, with 8 bases fitting TRBD2. The CDR3 is 17 amino acids. The germline V gene has CDR1 SSHAT and CDR2 FNYEAQ (reference sequence). CDR3 protein: CASSSGLDLWGTDTQYF. CDR3 nucleotide sequence: TGTGCTAGCAGCTCGGGACTAGACTTATGGGGCACAGATACGCAGTATTTT. Complete variable domain (other parts from reference TRBV7-7 and TRBJ2-3): GAGVSQSPRYKVTKRGQDVTLRCDPISSHATLYWYQQALGQGPEFLTYFNYEAQPDKSGLPSDRFSAERPEGSISTLTIQRTEQRDSAMYRCASSSGLDLWGTDTQYFGPGTRLTVL.

The chain carries TRBV9 and TRBJ1-2, with D unclear. V was trimmed by 5 bases and J by 8 bases, leaving 13 bases between them. The CDR3 runs 12 residues. From germline, CDR1 is SGDLS and CDR2 YYNGEE. The CDR3 DNA is TGTGCCAGCAGTACGGGGATAGGAGGCTACACCTTC. This gives the protein CASSTGIGGYTF.

This clone was detected once. This chain connects TRBV5-4 to TRBJ1-2; TRBD1 agrees at 7 bases. Germline V CDR1 and CDR2: SGHNT, YYREEE (reference sequence). The CDR3 is 14 amino acids. J was trimmed by 4 bases and V by 3 bases; bases with no gene match: 6. The CDR3 DNA is TGTGCCAGCAGCTCGCGACAGGGAAGCTATGGCTACACCTTC. Translating it yields CASSSRQGSYGYTF. The full variable domain, with the rest looked up from reference TRBV5-4 and TRBJ1-2, is ETGVTQSPTHLIKTRGQQVTLRCSSQSGHNTVSWYQQALGQGPQFIFQYYREEENGRGNFPPRFSGLQFPNYSSELNVNALELDDSALYLCASSSRQGSYGYTFGSGTRLTVV.

The V call is TRBV27, the J call TRBJ1-2; 9 bases are a match to TRBD1. Trimming removed 4 bases from V and 5 bases from J; junction bases left unmatched: 8. The CDR3 has 15 residues. The germline gives CDR1 MNHEY, CDR2 SMNVEV (reference sequence). CDR3 protein: CASSSSQGAGYGYTF. The CDR3 nucleotides are TGTGCCAGCAGTTCATCACAGGGGGCTGGGTATGGCTACACCTTC.

This clone occurred once. The V gene is TRBV5-1, the J gene TRBJ2-2; D may match TRBD1 or TRBD2 (5 bases each). Trimming removed 0 bases from V and 0 bases from J, with 15 bases in between. Germline assignment: CDR1 SGHRS and CDR2 YFSETQ. This CDR3 has 18 residues. The DNA for the CDR3 is TGCGCCAGCAGCTTGGTGCCGGGTTTGGGGGCGAACACCGGGGAGCTGTTTTTT. Translated, it gives CASSLVPGLGANTGELFF. Based on the CDR3 plus reference TRBV5-1 and TRBJ2-2, the full variable domain is KAGVTQTPRYLIKTRGQQVTLSCSPISGHRSVSWYQQTPGQGLQFLFEYFSETQRNKGNFPGRFSGRQFSNSRSEMNVSTLELGDSALYLCASSLVPGLGANTGELFFGEGSRLTVL.

The rearrangement uses TRBV5-8 and TRBJ1-2; D is unresolved. Trimming took off 1 base at V and 5 bases at J, with 12 bases between the two ends. Germline CDR1 reads SGHTS; CDR2 reads YDEGEE. CDR3 length: 14 amino acids. In nucleotides, the CDR3 is TGTGCCAGCAGCTTGAGCCAGGCGCATTATGGCTACACCTTC. This gives the protein CASSLSQAHYGYTF.

The chain is built from TRBV19 and TRBJ2-1; perhaps TRBD1 as D (6 bases). This CDR3 comprises 13 residues. The V gene lost 7 bases and the J gene lost 1 base, with 8 bases spanning the gap. Germline V CDR1 and CDR2: LNHDA, SQIVND (reference sequence). The CDR3 sequence is CASTTGSYNEQFF. CDR3 DNA: TGTGCCAGTACTACAGGGTCCTACAATGAGCAGTTCTTC. The variable domain in full, completed from reference TRBV19 and TRBJ2-1, reads DGGITQSPKYLFRKEGQNVTLSCEQNLNHDAMYWYRQDPGQGLRLIYYSQIVNDFQKGDIAEGYSVSREKKESFPLTVTSAQKNPTAFYLCASTTGSYNEQFFGPGTRLTVL.

Only a few counts were recorded for this clone. The CDR3 loop is CASSLTTASTDTQYF. The DNA for the CDR3 is TGTGCCAGCAGCTTAACGACCGCTAGCACAGATACGCAGTATTTT. The V gene is TRBV5-4, the J gene TRBJ2-3; D call uncertain. The CDR3 has 15 residues. Germline V gene data show CDR1 as SGHNT and CDR2 as YYREEE (reference sequence). Trimming took 2 bases from V and 0 from J, leaving 10 bases between them.

This chain uses TRBV15 with TRBJ2-3; D is possibly TRBD1 or TRBD2 (5 bases each). Germline-derived CDR1 and CDR2 are LNHNV and YYDKDF (reference sequence). The CDR3 is 17 residues long. Trimming left V 3 bases short and J 0 bases short, with 16 bases between. CDR3 DNA sequence: TGTGCCACCAGCAGTGATAAGTGGGACCCTAGCACAGATACGCAGTATTTT. This sequence encodes CATSSDKWDPSTDTQYF.